The next 7 T cell receptor beta chains were all read from a single sample in a study of cytomegalovirus exposure and HLA in healthy donors. 60 Vbeta and 13 Jbeta primers were used in PCR. Sequenced by immunoSEQ multiplex PCR; TCRdb stores in-frame clones only, minus some. The data contain about 130,000 clones, roughly four fifths of them seen just once; the ten biggest clones take up about 3%. Sequenced input: PBMCs. These receptors were collected from a man between 25 and 39 years old in good health and CMV-seronegative.

The V and J genes are TRBV5-6 and TRBJ1-2; possible D gene TRBD1, 5 bases. The CDR3 spans 13 residues. Trimming cost V 4 bases and J 4 bases, with 11 bases left between them. CDR1 is SGHDT and CDR2 is YYEEEE in the germline V gene. CDR3 protein: CASSPQGAYGYTF. The CDR3 DNA follows: TGTGCCAGCAGCCCGCAGGGTGCCTATGGCTACACCTTC.

V and J are TRBV25-1 and TRBJ2-5, with D perhaps TRBD1 (5 bases). The V end lost 3 bases, the J end lost 4 bases, and 12 bases lay between the germline ends. The CDR3 is 14 residues long. Germline CDR1 reads MGHDK; CDR2 reads SYGVNS. The CDR3 loop reads CASSDSTDVETQYF. CDR3 bases: TGTGCCAGCAGTGACTCGACAGATGTAGAGACCCAGTACTTC.

The chain recombines TRBV4-1 with TRBJ2-3; TRBD1 matches at 11 bases. Germline CDR1 MGHRA, CDR2 YSYEKL. The ends lost 1 base at V and 5 bases at J; junction bases unmatched: 2. There are 15 residues in the CDR3. This CDR3 reads CASSQGTGGQDTQYF. CDR3 in DNA: TGCGCCAGCAGCCAAGGGACAGGGGGCCAAGATACGCAGTATTTT.

This clone appeared a few times. Written as DNA, the CDR3 is TGTGCCAGCAGCTTAGGAATGAAGGACTCGGATGAGCAGTTCTTC. Translation gives CASSLGMKDSDEQFF. The chain has TRBV7-9 and TRBJ2-1; D possibly corresponds to TRBD2 (5 bases). CDR1 and CDR2 from the germline V gene are SEHNR and FQNEAQ (reference sequence). The V and J ends lost 1 base and 8 bases respectively, with 15 bases between them. This CDR3 has 15 residues.

The chain recombines TRBV4-1 with TRBJ2-2; the match to TRBD2 covers 11 bases. The trim removed 0 bases at V and 4 bases at J, leaving 10 bases unmatched. The germline V gene encodes CDR1 MGHRA and CDR2 YSYEKL. The CDR3 extends over 19 amino acids. The CDR3 sequence: CASSQEGAIAGGFTGELFF. The CDR3, as DNA: TGCGCCAGCAGCCAAGAAGGAGCCATAGCGGGGGGGTTCACCGGGGAGCTGTTTTTT.

The rearrangement uses TRBV10-3 and TRBJ1-6; D call uncertain. The V gene's germline CDR1 is ENHRY and CDR2 SYGVKD. The CDR3 spans 14 residues. The germline V and J ends were trimmed by 0 bases and 8 bases, with 8 bases remaining between them. The CDR3 region is CAISESVGDSPLHF. The CDR3 nucleotides read TGTGCCATCAGTGAGTCGGTCGGGGATTCACCCCTCCACTTT.

This clone was seen once. This chain connects TRBV5-5 to TRBJ2-7; D unclear. Germline CDR1 and CDR2: SGHKS and YYEKEE (reference sequence). V dropped 1 base and J dropped 4 bases, with 12 bases sitting between them. This CDR3 is 14 amino acids long. This CDR3 reads CASSLYPEMYEQYF. The CDR3 bases are TGTGCCAGCAGCTTGTACCCGGAGATGTACGAGCAGTACTTC.